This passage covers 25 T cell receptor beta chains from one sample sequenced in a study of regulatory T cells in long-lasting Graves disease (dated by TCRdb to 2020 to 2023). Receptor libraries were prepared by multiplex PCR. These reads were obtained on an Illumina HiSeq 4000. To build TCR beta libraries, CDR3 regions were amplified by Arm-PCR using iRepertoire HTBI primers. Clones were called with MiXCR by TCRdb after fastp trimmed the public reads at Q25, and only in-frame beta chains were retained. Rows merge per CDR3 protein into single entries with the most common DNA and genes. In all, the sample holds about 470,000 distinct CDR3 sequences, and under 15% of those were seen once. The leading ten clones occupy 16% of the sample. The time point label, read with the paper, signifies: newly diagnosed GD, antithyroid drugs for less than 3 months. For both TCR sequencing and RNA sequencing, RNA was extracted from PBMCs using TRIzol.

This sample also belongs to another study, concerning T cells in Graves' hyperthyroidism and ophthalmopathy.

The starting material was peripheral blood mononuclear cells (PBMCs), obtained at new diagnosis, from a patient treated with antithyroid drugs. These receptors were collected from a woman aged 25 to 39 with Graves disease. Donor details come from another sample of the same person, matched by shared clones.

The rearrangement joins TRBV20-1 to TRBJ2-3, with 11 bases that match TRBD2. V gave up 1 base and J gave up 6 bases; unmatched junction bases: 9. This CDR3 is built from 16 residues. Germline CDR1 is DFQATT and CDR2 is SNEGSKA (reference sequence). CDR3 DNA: TGCAGTGCTAGAGCCCTACTAGCGGGAGCAGGTGATACGCAGTATTTT. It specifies CSARALLAGAGDTQYF.

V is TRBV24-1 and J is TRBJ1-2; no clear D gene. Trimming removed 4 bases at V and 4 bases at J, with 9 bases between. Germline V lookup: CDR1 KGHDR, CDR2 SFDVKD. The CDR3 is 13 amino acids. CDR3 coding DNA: TGTGCCACCAGTGACCCAACGTCCTATGGCTACACCTTC. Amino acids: CATSDPTSYGYTF.

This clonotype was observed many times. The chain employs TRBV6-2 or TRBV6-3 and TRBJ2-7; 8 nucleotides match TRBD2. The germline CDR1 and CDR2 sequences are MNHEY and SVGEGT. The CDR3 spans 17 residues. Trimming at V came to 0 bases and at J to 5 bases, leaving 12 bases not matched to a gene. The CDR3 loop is CASSYSTVREGRHEQYF. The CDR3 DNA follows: TGTGCCAGCAGTTACTCGACGGTTCGGGAGGGCCGACACGAGCAGTACTTC.

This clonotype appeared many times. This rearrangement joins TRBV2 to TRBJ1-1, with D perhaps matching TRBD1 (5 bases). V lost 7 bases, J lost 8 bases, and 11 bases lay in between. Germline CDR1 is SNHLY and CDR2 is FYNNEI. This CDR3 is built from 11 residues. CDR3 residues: CASKGDGEAFF. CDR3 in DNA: TGTGCCAGCAAAGGGGACGGGGAAGCTTTCTTT.

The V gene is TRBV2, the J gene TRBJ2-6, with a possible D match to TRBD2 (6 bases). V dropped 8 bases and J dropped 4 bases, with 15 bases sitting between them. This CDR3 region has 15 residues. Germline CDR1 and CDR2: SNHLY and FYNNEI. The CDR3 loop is CASVGGAWGANVLTF. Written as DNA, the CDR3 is TGTGCCAGCGTGGGGGGAGCATGGGGGGCCAACGTCCTGACTTTC. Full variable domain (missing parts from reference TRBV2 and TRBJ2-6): EPEVTQTPSHQVTQMGQEVILRCVPISNHLYFYWYRQILGQKVEFLVSFYNNEISEKSEIFDDQFSVERPDGSNFTLKIRSTKLEDSAMYFCASVGGAWGANVLTFGAGSRLTVL.

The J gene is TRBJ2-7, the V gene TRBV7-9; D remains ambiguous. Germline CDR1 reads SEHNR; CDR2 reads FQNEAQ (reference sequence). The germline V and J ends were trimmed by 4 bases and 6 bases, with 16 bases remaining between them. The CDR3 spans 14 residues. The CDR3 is CASSSLLSPSEQYF. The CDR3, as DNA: TGTGCCAGCAGCTCCCTCCTGTCACCCAGCGAGCAGTACTTC.

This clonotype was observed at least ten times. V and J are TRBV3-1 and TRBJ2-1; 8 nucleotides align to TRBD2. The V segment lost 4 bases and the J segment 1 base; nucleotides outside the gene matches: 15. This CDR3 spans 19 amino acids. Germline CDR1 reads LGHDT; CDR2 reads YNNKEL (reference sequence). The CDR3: CASSPPAHSGMGSYNEQFF. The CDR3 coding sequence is TGTGCCAGCAGCCCACCTGCCCATAGCGGGATGGGATCCTACAATGAGCAGTTCTTC.

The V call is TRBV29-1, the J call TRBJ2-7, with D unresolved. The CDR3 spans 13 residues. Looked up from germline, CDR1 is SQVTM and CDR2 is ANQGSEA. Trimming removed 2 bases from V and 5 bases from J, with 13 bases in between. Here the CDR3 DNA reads TGCAGCGTTGAAATGGGGATGGGTAACGAGCAGTACTTC. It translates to CSVEMGMGNEQYF.

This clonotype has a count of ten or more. The DNA of the CDR3 is TGTGCCTGGAGTGTAGCCCGGGGGTACACTGAAGCTTTCTTT. Its protein product is CAWSVARGYTEAFF. The J gene is TRBJ1-1, the V gene TRBV30; D might be TRBD1 (5 bases). The V gene lost 0 bases and the J gene lost 3 bases, with 11 bases spanning the gap. The CDR3 spans 14 residues. CDR1 and CDR2 (germline): GTSNPN, SVGIG (reference sequence).

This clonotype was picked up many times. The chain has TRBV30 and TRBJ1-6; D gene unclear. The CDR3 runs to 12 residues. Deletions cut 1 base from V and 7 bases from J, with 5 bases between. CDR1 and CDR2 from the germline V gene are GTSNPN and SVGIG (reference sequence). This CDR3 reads CAWSEGNSPLHF. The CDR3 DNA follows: TGTGCCTGGAGTGAAGGGAATTCACCCCTCCACTTT.

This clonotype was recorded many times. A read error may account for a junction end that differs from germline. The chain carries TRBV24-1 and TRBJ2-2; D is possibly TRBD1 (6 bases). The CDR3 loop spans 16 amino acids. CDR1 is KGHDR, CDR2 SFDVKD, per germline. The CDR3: CATSDWTEANTGELFF. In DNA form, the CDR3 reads TGTGCCACCAGTGATTGGACAGAGGCGAATACCGGGGAGCTGTTTTTT.

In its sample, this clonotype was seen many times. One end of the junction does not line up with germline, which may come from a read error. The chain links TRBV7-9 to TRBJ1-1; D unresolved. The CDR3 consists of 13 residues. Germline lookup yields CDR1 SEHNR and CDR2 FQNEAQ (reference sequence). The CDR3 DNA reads TGTGCCAGCAGCTTAGGCGGGAACGCTGAAGCTTTCTTT. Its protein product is CASSLGGNAEAFF. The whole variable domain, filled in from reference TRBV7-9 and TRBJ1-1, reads DTGVSQNPRHKITKRGQNVTFRCDPISEHNRLYWYRQTLGQGPEFLTYFQNEAQLEKSRLLSDRFSAERPKGSFSTLEIQRTEQGDSAMYLCASSLGGNAEAFFGQGTRLTVV.

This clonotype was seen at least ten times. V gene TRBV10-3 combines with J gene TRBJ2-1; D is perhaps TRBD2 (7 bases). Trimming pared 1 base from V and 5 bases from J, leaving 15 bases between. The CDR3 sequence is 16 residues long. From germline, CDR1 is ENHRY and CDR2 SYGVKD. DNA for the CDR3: TGTGCCATCAGTGAGTTGTGGGGGGGGCGCCACAATGAGCAGTTCTTC. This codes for CAISELWGGRHNEQFF.

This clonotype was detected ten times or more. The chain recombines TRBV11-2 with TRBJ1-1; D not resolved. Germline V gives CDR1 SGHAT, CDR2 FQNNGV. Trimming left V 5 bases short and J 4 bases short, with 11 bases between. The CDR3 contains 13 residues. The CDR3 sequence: CASSPRSATEAFF. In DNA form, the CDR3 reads TGTGCCAGCAGCCCCCGGTCCGCCACTGAAGCTTTCTTT.

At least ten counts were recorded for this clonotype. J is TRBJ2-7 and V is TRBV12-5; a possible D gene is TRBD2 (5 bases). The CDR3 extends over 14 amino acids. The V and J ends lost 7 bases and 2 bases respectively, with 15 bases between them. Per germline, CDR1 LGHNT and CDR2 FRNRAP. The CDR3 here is CASALKSGTYEQYF. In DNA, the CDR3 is TGTGCTAGTGCCCTAAAGAGCGGAACCTACGAGCAGTACTTC.

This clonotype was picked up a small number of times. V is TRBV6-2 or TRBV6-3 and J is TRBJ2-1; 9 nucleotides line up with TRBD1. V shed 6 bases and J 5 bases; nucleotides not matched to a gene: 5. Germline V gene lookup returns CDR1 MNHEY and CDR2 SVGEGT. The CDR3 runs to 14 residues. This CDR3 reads CASSDRGVHNEQFF. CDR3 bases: TGTGCCAGCAGCGACAGGGGGGTCCACAATGAGCAGTTCTTC.

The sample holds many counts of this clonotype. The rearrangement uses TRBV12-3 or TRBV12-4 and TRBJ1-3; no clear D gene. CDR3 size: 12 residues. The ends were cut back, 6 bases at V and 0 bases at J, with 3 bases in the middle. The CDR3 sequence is CASSGSGNTIYF. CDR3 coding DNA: TGTGCCAGCAGCGGCTCTGGAAACACCATATATTTT.

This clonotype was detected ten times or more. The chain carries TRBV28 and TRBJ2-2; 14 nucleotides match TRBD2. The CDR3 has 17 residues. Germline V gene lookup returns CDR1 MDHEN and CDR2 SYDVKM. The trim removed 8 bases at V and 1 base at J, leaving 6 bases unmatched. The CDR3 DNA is TGTGCCAGCTACCGGACTAGCGGGAGGCGGAACACCGGGGAGCTGTTTTTT. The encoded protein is CASYRTSGRRNTGELFF.

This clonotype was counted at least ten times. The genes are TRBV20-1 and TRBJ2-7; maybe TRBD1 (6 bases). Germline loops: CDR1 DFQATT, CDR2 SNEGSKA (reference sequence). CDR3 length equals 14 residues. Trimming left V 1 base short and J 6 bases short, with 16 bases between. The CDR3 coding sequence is TGCAGTGCTAGAGTAGGGGCAGGGGTCGGCGAGCAGTACTTC. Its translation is CSARVGAGVGEQYF.

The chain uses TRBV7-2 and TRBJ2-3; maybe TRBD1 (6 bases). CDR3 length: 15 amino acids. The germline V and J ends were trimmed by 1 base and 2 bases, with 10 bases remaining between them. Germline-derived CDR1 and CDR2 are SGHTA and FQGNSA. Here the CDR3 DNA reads TGTGCCAGCAGCTTAGTTCACAGGGACACAGATACGCAGTATTTT. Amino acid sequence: CASSLVHRDTDTQYF.

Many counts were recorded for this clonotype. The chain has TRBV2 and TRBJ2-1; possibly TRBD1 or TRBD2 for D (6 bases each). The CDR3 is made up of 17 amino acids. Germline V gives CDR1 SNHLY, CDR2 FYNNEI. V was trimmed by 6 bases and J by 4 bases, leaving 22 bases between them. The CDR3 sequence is CASRDSRDSPRYNEQFF. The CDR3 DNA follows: TGTGCCAGCAGGGACAGCCGGGACTCGCCACGATACAATGAGCAGTTCTTC.

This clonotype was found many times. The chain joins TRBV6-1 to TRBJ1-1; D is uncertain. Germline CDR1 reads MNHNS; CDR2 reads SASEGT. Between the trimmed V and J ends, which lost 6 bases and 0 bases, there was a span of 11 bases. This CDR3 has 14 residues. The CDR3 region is CASSFTELNTEAFF. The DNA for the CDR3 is TGTGCCAGCAGCTTTACTGAATTGAACACTGAAGCTTTCTTT.

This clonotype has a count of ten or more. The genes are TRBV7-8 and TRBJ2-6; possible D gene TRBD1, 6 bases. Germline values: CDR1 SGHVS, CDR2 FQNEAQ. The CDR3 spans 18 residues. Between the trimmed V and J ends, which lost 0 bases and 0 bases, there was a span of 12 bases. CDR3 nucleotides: TGTGCCAGCAGCTTAGCCCTTTGGGGGCTCTCTGGGGCCAACGTCCTGACTTTC. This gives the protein CASSLALWGLSGANVLTF. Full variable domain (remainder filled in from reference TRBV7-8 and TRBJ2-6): GAGVSQSPRYKVAKRGQDVALRCDPISGHVSLFWYQQALGQGPEFLTYFQNEAQLDKSGLPSDRFFAERPEGSVSTLKIQRTQQEDSAVYLCASSLALWGLSGANVLTFGAGSRLTVL.

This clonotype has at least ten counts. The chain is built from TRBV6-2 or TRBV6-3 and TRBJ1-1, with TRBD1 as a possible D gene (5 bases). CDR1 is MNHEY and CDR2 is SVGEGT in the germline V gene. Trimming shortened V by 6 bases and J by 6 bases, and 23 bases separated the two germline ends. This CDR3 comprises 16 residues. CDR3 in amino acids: CASRPRDRVITPEAFF. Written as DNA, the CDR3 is TGTGCCAGCAGGCCCCGGGACCGCGTTATTACCCCTGAAGCTTTCTTT.

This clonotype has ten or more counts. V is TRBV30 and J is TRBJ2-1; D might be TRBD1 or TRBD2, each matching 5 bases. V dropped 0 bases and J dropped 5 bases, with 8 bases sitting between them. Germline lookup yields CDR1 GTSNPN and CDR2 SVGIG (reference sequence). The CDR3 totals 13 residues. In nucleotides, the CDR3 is TGTGCCTGGAGTGTGGGACCCAACAATGAGCAGTTCTTC. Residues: CAWSVGPNNEQFF.